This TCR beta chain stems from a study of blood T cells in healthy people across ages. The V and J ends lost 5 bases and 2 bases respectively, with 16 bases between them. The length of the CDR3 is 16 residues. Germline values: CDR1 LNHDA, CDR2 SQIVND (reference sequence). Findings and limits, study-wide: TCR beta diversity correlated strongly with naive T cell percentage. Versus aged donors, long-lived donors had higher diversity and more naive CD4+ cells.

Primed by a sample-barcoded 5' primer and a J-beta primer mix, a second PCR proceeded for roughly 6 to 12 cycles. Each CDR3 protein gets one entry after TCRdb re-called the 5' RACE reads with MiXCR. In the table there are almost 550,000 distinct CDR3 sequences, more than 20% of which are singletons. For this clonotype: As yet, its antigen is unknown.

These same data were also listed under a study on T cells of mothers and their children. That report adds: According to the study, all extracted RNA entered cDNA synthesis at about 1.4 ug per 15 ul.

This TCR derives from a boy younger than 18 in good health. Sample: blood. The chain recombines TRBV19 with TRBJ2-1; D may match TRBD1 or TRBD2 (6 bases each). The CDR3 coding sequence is TGTGCCAGTAGTCCATTGTCCGGGGGCCCCTACAATGAGCAGTTCTTC. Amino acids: CASSPLSGGPYNEQFF.